The next 18 T cell receptor beta chains were all read from a single sample in a study of glioma-infiltrating T cells. TCR alpha and beta CDR3 regions were amplified from RNA using iRepertoire nested multiplex PCR. TCRdb itself ran the multiplex PCR reads through MiXCR, one entry per CDR3 protein. The sample yields approximately 120,000 distinct CDR3 sequences, less than 30% seen once. Sample: glioma tissue, nonneoplastic brain tissue, or PBMCs (not recorded which). These TCRs come from a human donor with low-grade glioma or glioblastoma, undergoing nonglioma brain surgery, or in good health (not recorded which).

Concerning this clonotype itself: A much larger clone lies one base from this, so it may be a read error. The CDR3 does not close with the conserved phenylalanine or tryptophan, likely indicating a read error. The chain is built from TRBV10-1 and TRBJ2-5, with D possibly called TRBD1 or TRBD2 (5 bases each). The CDR3 length is 15 residues. V was cut by 6 bases and J by 2 bases, with 16 bases left in between. Germline V CDR1 and CDR2: WNHNN, SYGVQD (reference sequence). In DNA form, the CDR3 reads TGCGCCAGCAGCCCCCAGAGGGGAGCTCAAGAGACCCAGTACATC. Encoded protein: CASSPQRGAQETQYI.

This clonotype has a count of ten or more. The J gene is TRBJ2-7, the V gene TRBV18; 8 bases are shared with TRBD1. This CDR3 has 15 residues. J gave up 4 bases and V 3 bases, and 8 bases lay outside the gene matches. Germline lookup yields CDR1 KGHSH and CDR2 LQKENI. The CDR3 nucleotides are TGTGCCAGCTCACCGATCCGGGACAGGTCGTACGAGCAGTACTTC. Encoded protein: CASSPIRDRSYEQYF.

This clonotype appeared many times. The J gene is TRBJ2-7, the V gene TRBV15; D is uncertain. CDR1 and CDR2 (germline): LNHNV, YYDKDF (reference sequence). This CDR3 is 14 amino acids long. The ends were cut back, 0 bases at V and 7 bases at J, with 13 bases in the middle. CDR3 nucleotides: TGTGCCACCAGCAGAGATCATGGGTTCTTAGAGCAGTACTTC. It yields the protein CATSRDHGFLEQYF. Looking up the rest from reference TRBV15 and TRBJ2-7 gives the full variable domain: DAMVIQNPRYQVTQFGKPVTLSCSQTLNHNVMYWYQQKSSQAPKLLFHYYDKDFNNEADTPDNFQSRRPNTSFCFLDIRSPGLGDTAMYLCATSRDHGFLEQYFGPGTRLTVT.

This clonotype appeared many times. The V and J genes are TRBV7-9 and TRBJ1-3; maybe TRBD1 (6 bases). Trimming stripped 4 bases from V and 0 bases from J, with 10 bases between. Germline CDR1 SEHNR, CDR2 FQNEAQ (reference sequence). The length of the CDR3 is 15 residues. The CDR3: CASSSTGSSGNTIYF. CDR3 DNA: TGTGCCAGCAGCTCGACAGGCAGCTCTGGAAACACCATATATTTT.

This clonotype came up many times. J is TRBJ2-3 and V is TRBV18; 9 positions agree with TRBD2. The V segment lost 2 bases and the J segment 0 bases; nucleotides outside the gene matches: 6. The CDR3 consists of 17 residues. Germline CDR1 is KGHSH and CDR2 is LQKENI. The DNA of the CDR3 is TGTGCCAGCTCACCATCCCGGCTAGCGGGGAGCACAGATACGCAGTATTTT. It specifies CASSPSRLAGSTDTQYF. The full variable domain, with the rest looked up from reference TRBV18 and TRBJ2-3, is NAGVMQNPRHLVRRRGQEARLRCSPMKGHSHVYWYRQLPEEGLKFMVYLQKENIIDESGMPKERFSAEFPKEGPSILRIQQVVRGDSAAYFCASSPSRLAGSTDTQYFGPGTRLTVL.

Many counts were recorded for this clonotype. This rearrangement joins TRBV18 to TRBJ1-5; the D gene is possibly TRBD1 (6 bases). This CDR3 region has 13 residues. The V gene lost 5 bases and the J gene lost 7 bases, with 12 bases spanning the gap. Germline V CDR1 and CDR2: KGHSH, LQKENI. The CDR3 loop reads CASSVDRTQPQHF. Here the CDR3 DNA reads TGTGCCAGCTCAGTTGACAGGACCCAGCCCCAGCATTTT.

This clonotype was seen at least ten times. The chain recombines TRBV2 with TRBJ1-4, with TRBD1 matching over 9 bases. V lost 6 bases to trimming and J lost 4 bases; unmatched junction nucleotides: 6. Per the germline V gene, CDR1 is SNHLY and CDR2 is FYNNEI. The CDR3 extends over 15 amino acids. The CDR3 nucleotides are TGTGCCAGCAGGATAGGACAGGGGTTTAATGAAAAACTGTTTTTT. It codes for CASRIGQGFNEKLFF.

Comment on this clonotype: This may arise from a read error, as a much more abundant clone is one base away. J is TRBJ2-7 and V is TRBV7-6; D is ambiguous. In germline, CDR1 is SGHVS, CDR2 FNYEAQ. CDR3 length: 14 amino acids. The V gene lost 5 bases and the J gene lost 3 bases, with 14 bases spanning the gap. The DNA for the CDR3 is TGTGCCAGCAGCCTAGGAGTGGGCGGCTACGAGCAGTACTTC. Amino acids: CASSLGVGGYEQYF.

This clonotype has at least ten counts. This chain connects TRBV7-9 to TRBJ1-5, with TRBD1 matching over 9 bases. From germline, CDR1 is SEHNR and CDR2 FQNEAQ (reference sequence). J gave up 2 bases and V 5 bases, and 7 bases lay outside the gene matches. CDR3 size: 16 residues. Here the CDR3 DNA reads TGTGCCAGCAGCCTATGGACAGGGGCGGGCAATCAGCCCCAGCATTTT. This sequence encodes CASSLWTGAGNQPQHF.

The V gene is TRBV5-6, the J gene TRBJ1-3, with D perhaps TRBD1 (5 bases). CDR3 size: 15 residues. V was trimmed by 1 base and J by 2 bases, leaving 10 bases between them. Germline V lookup: CDR1 SGHDT, CDR2 YYEEEE. In DNA form, the CDR3 reads TGTGCCAGCAGCTTGACGGCAGGGCCTGGAAACACCATATATTTT. Encoded protein: CASSLTAGPGNTIYF.

Details on this clonotype: An end of the junction does not agree with germline; a read error may underlie this. This chain links TRBV20-1 with TRBJ1-2; possibly TRBD1 for D (5 bases). CDR3 size: 12 residues. The germline V gene has CDR1 DFQATT and CDR2 SNEGSKA (reference sequence). The CDR3 loop is CSARGDKYGYTF. The CDR3 DNA follows: TGCAGTGCTAGGGGGGATAAATATGGCTACACCTTT.

Concerning this clonotype: A much larger clone is a single base away; this may be a read error. This sequence joins TRBV2 and TRBJ1-5; D possibly corresponds to TRBD1 (6 bases). Trimming stripped 5 bases from V and 15 bases from J, with 20 bases between. Looked up from germline, CDR1 is SNHLY and CDR2 is FYNNEI. CDR3 length: 13 residues. CDR3: CASSPRGVPEGHF. The CDR3 DNA follows: TGTGCCAGCAGTCCAAGGGGGGTCCCCGAGGGGCATTTT.

Notes on this clonotype: A read error is possible here, since a much larger clone lies one base away. The chain carries TRBV3-1 and TRBJ2-3; the D is unclear. V lost 2 bases, J lost 6 bases, and 12 bases lay in between. This CDR3 contains 14 residues. Germline loops: CDR1 LGHDT, CDR2 YNNKEL (reference sequence). This CDR3 is CASSQSRSMDTQYF. CDR3 bases: TGTGCCAGCAGCCAAAGTCGGAGCATGGATACGCAGTATTTT.

This clonotype was observed a few times. This chain joins TRBV5-6 and TRBJ1-2; D not resolved. The CDR3 length is 16 residues. In germline, CDR1 is SGHDT, CDR2 YYEEEE. V was cut by 4 bases and J by 0 bases, with 16 bases left in between. The CDR3 spells CASSPIPDSANYGYTF. For the CDR3, the DNA is TGTGCCAGCAGCCCCATCCCCGATTCAGCTAACTATGGCTACACCTTC.

This clonotype came up a few times. Possible read error: a much larger clone is one base away. The genes are TRBV4-3 and TRBJ1-1; D gene uncertain. Germline V gives CDR1 LGHNA, CDR2 YSLEER. The CDR3 contains 12 residues. The CDR3 loop reads CTSSHTNTEAFF. In DNA form, the CDR3 reads TGCACCAGCAGCCACACGAACACTGAAGCTTTCTTT.

This clonotype came up many times. The chain combines TRBV7-8 with TRBJ2-1, with 13 bases matching TRBD2. The CDR3 is 20 amino acids. Germline V lookup: CDR1 SGHVS, CDR2 FQNEAQ. The J segment lost 7 bases and the V segment lost 2 bases, leaving 17 bases of the junction unmatched. CDR3 protein: CASSLRATSGRAGLPNEQFF. In nucleotides, the CDR3 is TGTGCCAGCAGCTTAAGGGCTACTAGCGGGAGGGCCGGGTTGCCTAATGAGCAGTTCTTC.

This clonotype was seen repeatedly, ten times or more. This sequence joins TRBV28 and TRBJ2-7, with no clear D. The CDR3 has 15 residues. V dropped 8 bases and J dropped 0 bases, with 17 bases sitting between them. In germline, CDR1 is MDHEN, CDR2 SYDVKM. CDR3 nucleotide sequence: TGTGCCAGCGCCTCCCCGGAATGGAGCTCCTACGAGCAGTACTTC. Translating it yields CASASPEWSSYEQYF.

This clonotype has a count of ten or more. This rearrangement joins TRBV4-3 to TRBJ1-2; D is perhaps TRBD1 (5 bases). The CDR3 extends over 13 amino acids. Germline CDR1 is LGHNA and CDR2 is YSLEER. V gave up 3 bases and J gave up 2 bases, with 7 bases separating them. The DNA for the CDR3 is TGCGCCAGCAGCCATCGGGGGAACTATGGCTACACCTTC. Translation gives CASSHRGNYGYTF.